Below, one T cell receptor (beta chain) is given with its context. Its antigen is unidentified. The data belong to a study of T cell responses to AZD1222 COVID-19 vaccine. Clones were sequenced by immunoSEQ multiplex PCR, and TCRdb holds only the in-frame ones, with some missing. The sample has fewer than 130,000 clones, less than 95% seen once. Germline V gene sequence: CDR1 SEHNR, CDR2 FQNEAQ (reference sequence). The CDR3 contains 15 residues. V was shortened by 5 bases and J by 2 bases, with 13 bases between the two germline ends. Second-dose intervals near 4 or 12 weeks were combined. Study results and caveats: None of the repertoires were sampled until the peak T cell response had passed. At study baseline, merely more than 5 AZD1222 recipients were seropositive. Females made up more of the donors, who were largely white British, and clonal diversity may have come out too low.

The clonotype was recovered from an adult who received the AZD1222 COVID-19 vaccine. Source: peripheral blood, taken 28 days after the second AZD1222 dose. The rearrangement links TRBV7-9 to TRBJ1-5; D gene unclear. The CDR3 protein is CASSNGGSRNQPQHF. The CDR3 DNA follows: TGTGCCAGCAGCAATGGTGGTTCGCGCAATCAGCCCCAGCATTTT.